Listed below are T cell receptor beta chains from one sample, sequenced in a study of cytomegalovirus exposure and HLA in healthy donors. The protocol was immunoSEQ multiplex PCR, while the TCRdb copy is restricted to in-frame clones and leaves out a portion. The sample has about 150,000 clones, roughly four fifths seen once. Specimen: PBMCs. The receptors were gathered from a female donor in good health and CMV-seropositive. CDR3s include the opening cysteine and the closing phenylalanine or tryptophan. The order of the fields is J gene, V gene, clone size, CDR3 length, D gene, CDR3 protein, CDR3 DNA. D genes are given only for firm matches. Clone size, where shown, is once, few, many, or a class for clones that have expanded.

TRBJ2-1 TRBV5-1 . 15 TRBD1 CASSTGQVTYNEQFF TGCGCCAGCAGCACCGGACAGGTAACCTACAATGAGCAGTTCTTC
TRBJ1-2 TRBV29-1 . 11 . CSAGGGYGYTF TGCAGCGCTGGGGGGGGGTATGGCTACACCTTC
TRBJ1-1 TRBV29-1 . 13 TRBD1 CSAGTGWSTEAFF TGCAGCGCCGGGACAGGGTGGTCCACTGAAGCTTTCTTT
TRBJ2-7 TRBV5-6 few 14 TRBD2 CASSFLAGVVEQYF TGTGCCAGCAGCTTCTTAGCGGGAGTGGTGGAGCAGTACTTC
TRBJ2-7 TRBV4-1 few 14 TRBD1 CASSQRTGGYEQYF TGCGCCAGCAGCCAGAGGACAGGGGGCTACGAGCAGTACTTC
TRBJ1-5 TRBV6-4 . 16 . CASSMIRGGSNQPQHF TGTGCCAGCAGTATGATAAGGGGGGGGAGCAATCAGCCCCAGCATTTT
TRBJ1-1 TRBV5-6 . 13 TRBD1 CASSGGRDRGTFF TGTGCCAGCAGCGGGGGGCGGGACAGGGGAACTTTCTTT
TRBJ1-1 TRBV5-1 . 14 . CASSLAGRSTEAFF TGCGCCAGCAGCTTGGCCGGGAGGAGCACTGAAGCTTTCTTT
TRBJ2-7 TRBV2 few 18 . CASSLKAGSVRPSYEQYF TGTGCCAGCAGCCTTAAAGCGGGTAGCGTTCGACCTTCCTACGAGCAGTACTTC
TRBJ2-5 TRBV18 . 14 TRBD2 CASSELAGQETQYF TGTGCCAGCTCAGAACTAGCGGGGCAAGAGACCCAGTACTTC
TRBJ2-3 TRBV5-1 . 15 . CASSPEDRDTDTQYF TGCGCCAGCAGCCCGGAAGACAGAGACACAGATACGCAGTATTTT
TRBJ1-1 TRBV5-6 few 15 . CASSFHSGMNTEAFF TGTGCCAGCAGCTTTCATTCGGGGATGAACACTGAAGCTTTCTTT
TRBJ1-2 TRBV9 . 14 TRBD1 CASSSGQGNYGYTF TGTGCCAGCAGCTCGGGACAGGGGAACTATGGCTACACCTTC
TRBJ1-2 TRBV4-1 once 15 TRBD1 CASSQLWTGDYGYTF TGCGCCAGCAGCCAATTGTGGACAGGGGACTATGGCTACACCTTC
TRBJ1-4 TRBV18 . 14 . CASSARYLDEKLFF TGTGCCAGCTCCGCCCGGTACCTCGATGAAAAACTGTTTTTT
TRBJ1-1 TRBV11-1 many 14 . CASSHTGMNTEAFF TGTGCCAGCAGCCATACAGGGATGAACACTGAAGCTTTCTTT
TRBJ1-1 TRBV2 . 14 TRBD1 CASSEEWGTGEAFF TGTGCCAGCAGTGAAGAGTGGGGGACAGGGGAAGCTTTCTTT
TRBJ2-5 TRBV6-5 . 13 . CASSYPGRETQYF TGTGCCAGCAGTTACCCAGGTCGAGAGACCCAGTACTTC
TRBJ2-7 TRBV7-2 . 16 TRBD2 CASSLWASGSSYEQYF TGTGCCAGCAGCTTATGGGCTAGCGGGAGTTCATACGAGCAGTACTTC
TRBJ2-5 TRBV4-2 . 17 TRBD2 CASSRLVAGGPGETQYF TGTGCCAGCAGCCGGCTGGTAGCGGGAGGGCCCGGGGAGACCCAGTACTTC
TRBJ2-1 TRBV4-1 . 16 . CASSQRTGGSYNEQFF TGCGCCAGCAGCCAGCGTACAGGCGGCTCCTACAATGAGCAGTTCTTC